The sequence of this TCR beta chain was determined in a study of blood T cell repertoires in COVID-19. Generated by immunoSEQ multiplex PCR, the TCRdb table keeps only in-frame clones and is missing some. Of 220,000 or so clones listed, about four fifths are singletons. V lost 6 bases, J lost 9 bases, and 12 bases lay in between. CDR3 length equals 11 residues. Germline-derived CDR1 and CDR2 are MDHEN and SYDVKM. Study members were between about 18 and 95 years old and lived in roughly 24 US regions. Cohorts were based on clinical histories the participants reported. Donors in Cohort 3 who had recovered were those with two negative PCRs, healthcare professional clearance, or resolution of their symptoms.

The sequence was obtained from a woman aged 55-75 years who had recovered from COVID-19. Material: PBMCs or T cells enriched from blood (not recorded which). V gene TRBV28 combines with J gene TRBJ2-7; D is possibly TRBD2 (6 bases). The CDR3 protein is CASSSAGGQYF. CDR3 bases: TGTGCCAGCAGCTCCGCCGGGGGGCAGTACTTC.